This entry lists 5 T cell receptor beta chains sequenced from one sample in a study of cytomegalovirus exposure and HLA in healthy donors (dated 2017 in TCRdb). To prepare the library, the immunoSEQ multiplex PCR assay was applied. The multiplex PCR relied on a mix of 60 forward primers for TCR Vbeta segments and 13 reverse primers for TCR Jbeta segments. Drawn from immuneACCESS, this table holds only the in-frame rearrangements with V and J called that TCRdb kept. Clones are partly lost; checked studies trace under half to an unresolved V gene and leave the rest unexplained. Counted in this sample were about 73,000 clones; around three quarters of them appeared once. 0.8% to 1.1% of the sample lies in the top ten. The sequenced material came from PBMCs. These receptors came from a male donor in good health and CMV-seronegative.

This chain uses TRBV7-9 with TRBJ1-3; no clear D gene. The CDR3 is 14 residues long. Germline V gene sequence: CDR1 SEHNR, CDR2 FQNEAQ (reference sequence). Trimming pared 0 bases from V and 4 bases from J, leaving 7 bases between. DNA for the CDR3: TGTGCCAGCAGCTTAGCCGCGGAAGGAAACACCATATATTTT. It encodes CASSLAAEGNTIYF.

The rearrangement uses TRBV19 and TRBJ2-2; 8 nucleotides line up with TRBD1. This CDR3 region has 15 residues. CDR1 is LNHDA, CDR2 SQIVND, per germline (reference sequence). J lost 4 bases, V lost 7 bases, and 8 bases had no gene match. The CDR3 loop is CASIRTGWGTGELFF. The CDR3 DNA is TGTGCCAGTATTAGGACAGGGTGGGGCACCGGGGAGCTGTTTTTT. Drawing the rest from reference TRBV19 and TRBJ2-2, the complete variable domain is DGGITQSPKYLFRKEGQNVTLSCEQNLNHDAMYWYRQDPGQGLRLIYYSQIVNDFQKGDIAEGYSVSREKKESFPLTVTSAQKNPTAFYLCASIRTGWGTGELFFGEGSRLTVL.

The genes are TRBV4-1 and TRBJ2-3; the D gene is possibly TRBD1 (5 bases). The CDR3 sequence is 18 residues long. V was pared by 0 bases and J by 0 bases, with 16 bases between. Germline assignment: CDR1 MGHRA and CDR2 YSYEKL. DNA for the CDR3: TGCGCCAGCAGCCAAGACTCAGGTAGGGGAAGAAGCACAGATACGCAGTATTTT. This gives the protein CASSQDSGRGRSTDTQYF.

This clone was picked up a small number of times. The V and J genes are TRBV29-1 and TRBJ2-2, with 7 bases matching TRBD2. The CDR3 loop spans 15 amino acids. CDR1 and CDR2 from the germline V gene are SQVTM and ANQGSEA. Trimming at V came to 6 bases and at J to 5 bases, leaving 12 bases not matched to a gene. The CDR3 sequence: CSVGKTSSRTGELFF. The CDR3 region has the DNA TGCAGCGTCGGAAAGACTAGCAGCCGGACCGGGGAGCTGTTTTTT.

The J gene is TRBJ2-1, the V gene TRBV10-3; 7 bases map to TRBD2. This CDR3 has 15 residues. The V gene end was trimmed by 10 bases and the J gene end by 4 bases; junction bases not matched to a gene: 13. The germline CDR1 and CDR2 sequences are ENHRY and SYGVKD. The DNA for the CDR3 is TGTGCCACGCAAGCCGCGGGAGCGGGGTACAATGAGCAGTTCTTC. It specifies CATQAAGAGYNEQFF.